This TCR beta chain came from a study of blood T cell repertoires in COVID-19 (dated by TCRdb to the early 2020s). Regarding the study in general: Collaborator samples came from the United States, Italy and Spain and covered acute and convalescent phases of COVID-19. The material from the prospective study consisted of cDNA or gDNA derived from T cells, B-cell-depleted T cells, or PBMCs. Deeply sampled blood TCRbeta repertoires from subjects exposed to, actively infected with, or recovered from COVID-19 were included in the dataset. The repertoires were made available in a free public database intended to serve as a resource for research on the immune response to SARS-CoV-2. The samples were drawn from two sources: the first 160 participants of the ongoing ImmuneRACE study, and 1,254 subjects contributed by 6 global collaborators. Nearly every sample came with metadata listing a de-identified subject ID, COVID-19 status, age in years and sex. Where available, HLA class I and class II types were taken from metadata supplied by the sample provider and were not determined by assay-based typing.

V gives up 0 bases and J gives up 3 bases, and the segment between their germline ends measures 9 bases. The CDR3 spans 14 residues, from the cysteine through the phenylalanine. Only CDR3 DNA is held: 42 bases, read in frame from base 1. Per the germline V gene (reference sequence), LGHDT is the CDR1 and YNNKEL is the CDR2. Participants in the prospective study were enrolled through a virtual design, were aged roughly 18 to 100 years, and lived in 24 United States geographic areas. Cohort assignment in the prospective study relied on participant-reported clinical history from a screening survey and a study questionnaire. Exposed participants had been in contact with someone with a PCR-confirmed or clinician-diagnosed COVID-19 case within 2 weeks of study entry. In the prospective study, whole blood, serum and a nasopharyngeal or oropharyngeal swab were collected from each participant by mobile phlebotomists. Participants in the prospective study had the option to provide additional blood draws and questionnaires over a roughly two-month period. Blood samples from the prospective study were shipped frozen or at room temperature prior to DNA extraction.

Notes on this clone: The specificity of this receptor is unknown. Base qualities are not at hand, and no much larger clone is one base apart.

TCRbeta CDR3 regions were amplified from genomic DNA by means of the immunoSEQ Assay, a bias-controlled multiplex PCR. In the authors' own workflow: Within the assay, amplification of reference gene primers was used to estimate how many nucleated cells each sample contained. To quantify the absolute abundance of each unique TCRbeta CDR3 rearrangement, sequence reads were collapsed and filtered. For each sample, productive Simpson clonality was calculated as the square root of Simpson's diversity index over productive rearrangements. Entries here come from immuneACCESS through TCRdb and include only in-frame sequences with V and J called. Some clones fail to appear in such tables; in the studies checked, an unresolved V gene covers under half of the shortfall, and the cause of the remainder is unknown. D and trimming come from the DNA, and the V and J calls and clone size come from that table. The sample table records 350,000 to 450,000 clones; roughly nine tenths of these occur just once. The ten largest make up over 0.7% of the sample.

Findings and caveats that apply to the study as a whole: Clinical and demographic metadata were provided uncurated, with the amount varying by source and participant.

This sequence originates from a woman aged 35 to 49 who had been exposed to COVID-19. Specimen: PBMCs or T cells enriched from blood (not recorded which). This chain is built from TRBV3-1 (or the pseudogene TRBV3-2) and TRBJ2-7; possibly the D gene is TRBD1, per 6 matching bases. The CDR3 is CASSQEQGIYEQYF. The nucleotides read TGTGCCAGCAGCCAAGAACAGGGTATCTACGAGCAGTACTTC.